A selection of T cell receptor beta chains follows, all from one sample in a study of blood T cell repertoires in COVID-19. The assay was immunoSEQ multiplex PCR, and TCRdb's table has in-frame clones only and misses some. The sample gives fewer than 150,000 clones, around 81% of which show up once; roughly a tenth is in the top ten. Sequenced sample: peripheral blood. The receptors derive from a human donor in a cohort sampled during active COVID-19. Each CDR3 is given with its conserved first and last residue. D genes are given only for firm matches. The size entry is marked missing in some rows and otherwise reads once, few, many or a size class.

J: TRBJ1-6
D: -
size: -
V: TRBV5-1
CDR3: CASSGANSPLHF
DNA: TGCGCCAGCAGCGGGGCAAATTCACCCCTCCACTTT

J: TRBJ1-1
D: TRBD1
size: -
V: TRBV6-5
CDR3: CASREDRRGNTEAFF
DNA: TGTGCCAGCAGGGAGGACAGGCGCGGTAACACTGAAGCTTTCTTT

J: TRBJ2-7
D: TRBD2
size: -
V: TRBV9
CDR3: CASSVGTSGDYEQYF
DNA: TGTGCCAGCAGCGTAGGGACTAGCGGGGATTACGAGCAGTACTTC

J: TRBJ2-1
D: TRBD2
size: -
V: TRBV7-9
CDR3: CASSLARRGWDNEQFF
DNA: TGTGCCAGCAGCTTAGCTCGGCGGGGGTGGGACAATGAGCAGTTCTTC

J: TRBJ1-2
D: -
size: few
V: TRBV7-9
CDR3: CASSSTDGYTF
DNA: TGTGCCAGCAGCTCCACAGATGGCTACACCTTC

J: TRBJ1-2
D: -
size: -
V: TRBV6-6
CDR3: CATEDGSGYTF
DNA: TGTGCCACCGAGGACGGGAGTGGCTACACCTTC

J: TRBJ2-1
D: TRBD2
size: -
V: TRBV6-5
CDR3: CASRTGGVGDEQFF
DNA: TGTGCCAGCAGAACGGGGGGGGTCGGCGATGAGCAGTTCTTC

J: TRBJ2-5
D: TRBD2
size: -
V: TRBV18
CDR3: CASSPQPGLAGGHQETQYF
DNA: TGTGCCAGCTCACCTCAACCGGGACTAGCGGGGGGGCACCAAGAGACCCAGTACTTC

J: TRBJ2-2
D: -
size: -
V: TRBV14
CDR3: CASSQERLSTGSGELFF
DNA: TGTGCCAGCAGCCAAGAGCGGCTCAGCACAGGTTCCGGGGAGCTGTTTTTT

J: TRBJ2-2
D: -
size: once
V: TRBV7-9
CDR3: CASSAEGFANTGELFF
DNA: TGTGCCAGCAGCGCCGAGGGCTTCGCGAACACCGGGGAGCTGTTTTTT

J: TRBJ1-2
D: -
size: few
V: TRBV6-6
CDR3: CASSPGLGDGYTF
DNA: TGTGCCAGCAGCCCTGGACTAGGAGATGGCTACACCTTC

J: TRBJ1-1
D: -
size: -
V: TRBV30
CDR3: CAWRDSRRGNTEAFF
DNA: TGTGCCTGGAGGGATTCCCGCCGGGGGAACACTGAAGCTTTCTTT

J: TRBJ2-6
D: -
size: -
V: TRBV4-1
CDR3: CASSQDRGSGANVLTF
DNA: TGCGCCAGCAGCCAAGATCGCGGAAGTGGGGCCAACGTCCTGACTTTC

J: TRBJ2-1
D: -
size: -
V: TRBV19
CDR3: CASSNTGTRIRSSYNEQFF
DNA: TGTGCCAGTAGTAATACCGGGACAAGAATAAGGAGCTCCTACAATGAGCAGTTCTTC

J: TRBJ2-2
D: TRBD1
size: -
V: TRBV5-4
CDR3: CASSFRDRGAGELFF
DNA: TGTGCCAGCAGCTTCCGGGACAGGGGAGCCGGGGAGCTGTTTTTT

J: TRBJ2-1
D: TRBD2
size: -
V: TRBV5-1
CDR3: CASSLDGTSVNEQFF
DNA: TGCGCCAGCAGCTTGGACGGGACTAGCGTAAATGAGCAGTTCTTC

J: TRBJ2-4
D: TRBD1
size: -
V: TRBV4-1
CDR3: CASSPQGQGSAKNIQYF
DNA: TGCGCCAGCAGCCCCCAGGGACAGGGGTCAGCCAAAAACATTCAGTACTTC

J: TRBJ2-7
D: -
size: -
V: TRBV28
CDR3: CASYAGTKEQYF
DNA: TGTGCCAGCTATGCAGGGACAAAAGAGCAGTACTTC

J: TRBJ2-5
D: -
size: once
V: TRBV7-8
CDR3: CASSPSWTAQETQYF
DNA: TGTGCCAGCAGCCCCTCTTGGACAGCTCAAGAGACCCAGTACTTC

J: TRBJ2-7
D: TRBD1
size: -
V: TRBV6-1
CDR3: CASSEVTVGTGFYEQYF
DNA: TGTGCCAGCAGTGAAGTTACCGTTGGGACAGGGTTCTACGAGCAGTACTTC

J: TRBJ2-3
D: -
size: -
V: TRBV3-1/TRBV3-2
CDR3: CASSQQRNTQYF
DNA: TGTGCCAGCAGCCAGCAGCGGAATACGCAGTATTTT

J: TRBJ1-5
D: -
size: -
V: TRBV6-1
CDR3: CASSESPGNQPQHF
DNA: TGTGCCAGCAGTGAATCCCCAGGTAATCAGCCCCAGCATTTT

J: TRBJ1-1
D: TRBD1
size: -
V: TRBV6-5
CDR3: CASSRQGITEAFF
DNA: TGTGCCAGCAGTAGACAGGGGATCACTGAAGCTTTCTTT

J: TRBJ1-1
D: -
size: -
V: TRBV3-1/TRBV3-2
CDR3: CASSGGGGNTEAFF
DNA: TGTGCCAGCAGCGGGGGGGGAGGTAACACTGAAGCTTTCTTT

J: TRBJ2-7
D: TRBD1
size: few
V: TRBV10-3
CDR3: CAIRSTGGAYEQYF
DNA: TGTGCCATCAGGTCGACAGGGGGGGCCTACGAGCAGTACTTC

J: TRBJ1-1
D: TRBD1
size: few
V: TRBV28
CDR3: CASIVGGTGGGAEAFF
DNA: TGTGCCAGCATCGTAGGGGGGACAGGGGGCGGTGCTGAAGCTTTCTTT

J: TRBJ1-1
D: -
size: -
V: TRBV11-2
CDR3: CASSPQLANTEAFF
DNA: TGTGCCAGCAGCCCGCAATTGGCGAACACTGAAGCTTTCTTT

J: TRBJ2-7
D: TRBD2
size: -
V: TRBV18
CDR3: CASSPERGSYEQYF
DNA: TGTGCCAGCTCACCAGAGCGGGGGTCCTACGAGCAGTACTTC

J: TRBJ1-4
D: -
size: -
V: TRBV7-9
CDR3: CASSSLGDEKLFF
DNA: TGTGCCAGCAGCTCACTCGGGGATGAAAAACTGTTTTTT

J: TRBJ2-7
D: TRBD2
size: -
V: TRBV28
CDR3: CASNTGGSYEQYF
DNA: TGTGCCAGCAATACGGGGGGCTCCTACGAGCAGTACTTC

J: TRBJ1-5
D: -
size: -
V: TRBV6-6
CDR3: CASSYPTEYSNQPQHF
DNA: TGTGCCAGCAGTTATCCGACAGAGTATAGCAATCAGCCCCAGCATTTT

J: TRBJ2-5
D: TRBD2
size: -
V: TRBV10-3
CDR3: CATLERGGYQETQYF
DNA: TGTGCCACCCTAGAGCGGGGGGGCTACCAAGAGACCCAGTACTTC

J: TRBJ2-3
D: TRBD1
size: -
V: TRBV2
CDR3: CASSPDRGHSDTQYF
DNA: TGTGCCAGCAGTCCGGACAGGGGGCATTCAGATACGCAGTATTTT

J: TRBJ2-1
D: -
size: -
V: TRBV4-2
CDR3: CASSRTSSIGQFF
DNA: TGTGCCAGCAGCCGAACGTCCTCAATCGGGCAGTTCTTC

J: TRBJ1-1
D: TRBD1
size: -
V: TRBV4-1
CDR3: CASSPDRENTEAFF
DNA: TGCGCCAGCAGCCCCGACAGGGAGAACACTGAAGCTTTCTTT

J: TRBJ2-6
D: TRBD1
size: -
V: TRBV28
CDR3: CASRETGNSGANVLTF
DNA: TGTGCCAGCAGGGAGACAGGGAACTCTGGGGCCAACGTCCTGACTTTC

J: TRBJ2-3
D: TRBD1
size: once
V: TRBV10-1
CDR3: CASSGLRGTGSSDTQYF
DNA: TGCGCCAGCAGTGGCCTTCGAGGGACAGGGAGTTCGGATACGCAGTATTTT

J: TRBJ2-1
D: -
size: few
V: TRBV5-1
CDR3: CASSLDYNEQFF
DNA: TGCGCCAGCAGCTTGGATTATAATGAGCAGTTCTTC

J: TRBJ1-2
D: TRBD1
size: -
V: TRBV28
CDR3: CASSFRDRPYGYTF
DNA: TGTGCCAGCAGTTTCCGGGACAGACCCTATGGCTACACCTTC

J: TRBJ1-4
D: -
size: -
V: TRBV15
CDR3: CATSREGRSTTNEKLFF
DNA: TGTGCCACCAGCAGAGAGGGCAGATCAACAACTAATGAAAAACTGTTTTTT

J: TRBJ2-1
D: -
size: -
V: TRBV6-1
CDR3: CASSEVWGGRGNEQFF
DNA: TGTGCCAGCAGTGAAGTGTGGGGGGGCAGGGGAAATGAGCAGTTCTTC

J: TRBJ1-2
D: -
size: -
V: TRBV11-2
CDR3: CASSPIPRTRAYYGYTF
DNA: TGTGCCAGCAGCCCCATCCCGAGGACACGGGCCTACTATGGCTACACCTTC